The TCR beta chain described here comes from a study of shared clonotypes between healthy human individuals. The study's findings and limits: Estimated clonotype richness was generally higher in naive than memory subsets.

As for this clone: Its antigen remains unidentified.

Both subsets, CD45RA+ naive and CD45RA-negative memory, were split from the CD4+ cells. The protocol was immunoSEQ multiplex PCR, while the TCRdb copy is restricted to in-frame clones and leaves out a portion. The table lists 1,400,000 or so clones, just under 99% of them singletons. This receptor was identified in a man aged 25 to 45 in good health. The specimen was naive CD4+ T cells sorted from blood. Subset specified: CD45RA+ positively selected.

The CDR3 coding sequence is TGTGCCATCAGCGCGGCTACTTACAATGAGCAGTTCTTC. Its translation is CAISAATYNEQFF. V gene TRBV10-3 combines with J gene TRBJ2-1; D uncertain. There are 13 residues in the CDR3. Germline CDR1 reads ENHRY; CDR2 reads SYGVKD. V was clipped by 6 bases and J by 4 bases, with 10 bases between them.